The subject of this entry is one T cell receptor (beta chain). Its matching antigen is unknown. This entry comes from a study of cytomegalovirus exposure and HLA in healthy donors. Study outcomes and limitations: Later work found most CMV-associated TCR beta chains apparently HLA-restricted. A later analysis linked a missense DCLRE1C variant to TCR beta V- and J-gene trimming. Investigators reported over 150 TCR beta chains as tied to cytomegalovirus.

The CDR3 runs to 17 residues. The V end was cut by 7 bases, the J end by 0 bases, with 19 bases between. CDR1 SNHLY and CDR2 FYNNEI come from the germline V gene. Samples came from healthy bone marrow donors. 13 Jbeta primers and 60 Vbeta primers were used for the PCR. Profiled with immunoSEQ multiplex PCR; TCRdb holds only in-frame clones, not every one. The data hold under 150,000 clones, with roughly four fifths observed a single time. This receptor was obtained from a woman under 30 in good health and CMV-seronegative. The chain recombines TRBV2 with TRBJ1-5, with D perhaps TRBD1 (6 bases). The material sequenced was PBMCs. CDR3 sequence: CASTVGQPGYSNQPQHF. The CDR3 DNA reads TGTGCCAGCACCGTTGGACAGCCGGGCTATAGCAATCAGCCCCAGCATTTT.